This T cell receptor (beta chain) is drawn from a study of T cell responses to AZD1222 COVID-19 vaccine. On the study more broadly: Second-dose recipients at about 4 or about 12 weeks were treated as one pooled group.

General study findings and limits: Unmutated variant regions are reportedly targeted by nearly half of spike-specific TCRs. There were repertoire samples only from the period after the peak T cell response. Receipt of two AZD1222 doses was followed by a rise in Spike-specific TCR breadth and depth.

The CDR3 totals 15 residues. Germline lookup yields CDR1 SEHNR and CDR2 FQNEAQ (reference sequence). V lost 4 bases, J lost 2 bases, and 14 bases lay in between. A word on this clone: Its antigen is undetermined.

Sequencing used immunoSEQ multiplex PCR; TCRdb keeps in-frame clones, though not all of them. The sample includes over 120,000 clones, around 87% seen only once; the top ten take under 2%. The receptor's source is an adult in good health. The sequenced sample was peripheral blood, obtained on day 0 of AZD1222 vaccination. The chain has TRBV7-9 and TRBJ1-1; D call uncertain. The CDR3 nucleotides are TGTGCCAGCAGCTCCCTATCTACAAAAAACACTGAAGCTTTCTTT. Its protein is CASSSLSTKNTEAFF.